Listed here are 3 T cell receptor beta chains from one sample, sequenced in a study of shared clonotypes between healthy human individuals. Using immunoSEQ multiplex PCR, the repertoire was profiled, and TCRdb retains in-frame clones only, with some absent. In the table there are around 1.6 million clones, 95% to 99% of which are singletons. The material sequenced was naive CD4+ T cells sorted from blood. Subset of the sample: CD45RA+ positively selected. These TCRs come from a man younger than 45 in good health.

This rearrangement joins TRBV29-1 to TRBJ1-1; D ambiguous. Trimming took off 6 bases at V and 4 bases at J, with 12 bases between the two ends. CDR1 SQVTM and CDR2 ANQGSEA come from the germline V gene. The CDR3 is made up of 12 amino acids. The CDR3 DNA reads TGCAGCGTCACTGCGTCTGCCACTGAAGCTTTCTTT. It encodes CSVTASATEAFF.

The chain recombines TRBV10-3 with TRBJ2-2; 8 nucleotides agree with TRBD1. The CDR3 loop spans 13 amino acids. The germline V gene has CDR1 ENHRY and CDR2 SYGVKD. V gave up 7 bases and J gave up 4 bases; unmatched junction bases: 2. The chain's CDR3 is CAINDRGTGELFF. The CDR3 DNA is TGTGCCATCAACGACAGGGGCACCGGGGAGCTGTTTTTT.

The V call is TRBV5-1, the J call TRBJ2-1, with a weak D call TRBD2 (5 bases). V was cut by 4 bases and J by 4 bases, with 15 bases left in between. Germline assignment: CDR1 SGHRS and CDR2 YFSETQ. The CDR3 runs to 15 residues. CDR3 sequence (DNA): TGCGCCAGCAGCCCGGTGAGGGCTCAATACAATGAGCAGTTCTTC. This translates into CASSPVRAQYNEQFF.